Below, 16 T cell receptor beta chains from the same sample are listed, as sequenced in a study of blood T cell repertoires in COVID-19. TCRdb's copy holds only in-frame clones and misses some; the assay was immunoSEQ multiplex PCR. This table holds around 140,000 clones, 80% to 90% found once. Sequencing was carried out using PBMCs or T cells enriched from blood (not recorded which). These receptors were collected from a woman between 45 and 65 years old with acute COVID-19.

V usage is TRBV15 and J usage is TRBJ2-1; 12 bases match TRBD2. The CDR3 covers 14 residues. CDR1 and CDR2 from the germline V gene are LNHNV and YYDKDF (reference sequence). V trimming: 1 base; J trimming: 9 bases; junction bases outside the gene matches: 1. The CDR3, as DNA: TGTGCCACCAGCAGAGGGGGACTAGCGGGTGAGCAGTTCTTC. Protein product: CATSRGGLAGEQFF. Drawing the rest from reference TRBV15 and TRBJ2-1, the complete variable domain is DAMVIQNPRYQVTQFGKPVTLSCSQTLNHNVMYWYQQKSSQAPKLLFHYYDKDFNNEADTPDNFQSRRPNTSFCFLDIRSPGLGDTAMYLCATSRGGLAGEQFFGPGTRLTVL.

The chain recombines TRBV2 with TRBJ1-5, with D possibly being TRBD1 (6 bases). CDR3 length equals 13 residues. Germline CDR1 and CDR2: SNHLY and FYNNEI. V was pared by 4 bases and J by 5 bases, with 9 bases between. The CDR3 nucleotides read TGTGCCAGCAGTGGGGACATTTATCAGCCCCAGCATTTT. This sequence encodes CASSGDIYQPQHF.

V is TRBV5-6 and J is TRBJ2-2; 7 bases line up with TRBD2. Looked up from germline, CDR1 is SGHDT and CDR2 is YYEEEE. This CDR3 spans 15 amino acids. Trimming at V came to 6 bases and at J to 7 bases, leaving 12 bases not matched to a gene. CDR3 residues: CASTPKGGDHGELFF. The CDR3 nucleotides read TGTGCCAGCACCCCGAAGGGAGGGGATCACGGGGAGCTGTTTTTT.

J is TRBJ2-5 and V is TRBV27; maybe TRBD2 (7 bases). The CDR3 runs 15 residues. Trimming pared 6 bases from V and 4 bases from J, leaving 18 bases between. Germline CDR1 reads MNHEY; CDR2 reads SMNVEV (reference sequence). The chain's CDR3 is CASRRGGGSGETQYF. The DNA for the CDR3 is TGTGCCAGCAGAAGAGGGGGGGGATCTGGAGAGACCCAGTACTTC.

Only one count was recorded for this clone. The CDR3 here is CASSSEIGYTF. The CDR3 bases are TGTGCCAGCAGCTCGGAGATTGGCTACACCTTC. The chain has TRBV7-9 and TRBJ1-2; D remains ambiguous. The CDR3 consists of 11 residues. CDR1 is SEHNR, CDR2 FQNEAQ, per germline (reference sequence). V lost 4 bases and J 7 bases, leaving 7 bases between the germline ends.

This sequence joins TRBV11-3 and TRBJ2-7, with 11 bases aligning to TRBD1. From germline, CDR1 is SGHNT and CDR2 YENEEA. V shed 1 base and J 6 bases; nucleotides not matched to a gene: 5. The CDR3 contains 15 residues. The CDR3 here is CASSLGRGQGGEQYF. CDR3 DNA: TGTGCCAGCAGCTTAGGGCGGGGACAGGGGGGCGAGCAGTACTTC.

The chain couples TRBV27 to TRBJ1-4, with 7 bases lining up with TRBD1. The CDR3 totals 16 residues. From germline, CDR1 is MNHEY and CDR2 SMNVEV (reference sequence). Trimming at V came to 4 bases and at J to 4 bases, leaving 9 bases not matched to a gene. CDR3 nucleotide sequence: TGTGCCAGCAGTTCATACCCCGGGACAGTTAATGAAAAACTGTTTTTT. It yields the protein CASSSYPGTVNEKLFF.

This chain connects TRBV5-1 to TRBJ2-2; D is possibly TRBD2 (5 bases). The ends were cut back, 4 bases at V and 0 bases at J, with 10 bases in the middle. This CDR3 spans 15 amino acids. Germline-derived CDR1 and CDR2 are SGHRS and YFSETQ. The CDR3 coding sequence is TGCGCCAGCAGCGAGGGCGCTTCGAACACCGGGGAGCTGTTTTTT. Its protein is CASSEGASNTGELFF.

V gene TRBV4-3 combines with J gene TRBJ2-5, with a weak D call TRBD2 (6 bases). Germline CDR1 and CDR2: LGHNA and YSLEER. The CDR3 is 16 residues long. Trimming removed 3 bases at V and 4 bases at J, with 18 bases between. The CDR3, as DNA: TGCGCCAGCAGCCAGTCGGGTACGGGAGTTGGAGAGACCCAGTACTTC. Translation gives CASSQSGTGVGETQYF.

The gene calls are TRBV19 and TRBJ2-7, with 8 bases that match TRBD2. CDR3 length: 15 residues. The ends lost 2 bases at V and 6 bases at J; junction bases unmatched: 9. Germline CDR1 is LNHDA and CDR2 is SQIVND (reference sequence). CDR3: CASSIHSGGTSEQYF. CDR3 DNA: TGTGCCAGTAGTATACACAGCGGGGGAACTTCCGAGCAGTACTTC. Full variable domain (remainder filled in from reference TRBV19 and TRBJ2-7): DGGITQSPKYLFRKEGQNVTLSCEQNLNHDAMYWYRQDPGQGLRLIYYSQIVNDFQKGDIAEGYSVSREKKESFPLTVTSAQKNPTAFYLCASSIHSGGTSEQYFGPGTRLTVT.

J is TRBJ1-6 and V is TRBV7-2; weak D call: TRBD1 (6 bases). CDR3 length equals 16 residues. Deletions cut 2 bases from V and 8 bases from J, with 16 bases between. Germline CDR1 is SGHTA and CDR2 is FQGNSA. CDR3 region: CASSLRGGVDHSPLHF. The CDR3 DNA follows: TGTGCCAGCAGCTTAAGGGGGGGAGTCGATCATTCACCCCTCCACTTT.

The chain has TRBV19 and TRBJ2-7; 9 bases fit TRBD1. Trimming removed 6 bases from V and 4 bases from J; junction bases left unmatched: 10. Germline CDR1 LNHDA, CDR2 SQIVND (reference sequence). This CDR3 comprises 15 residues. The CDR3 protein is CASSLPGQGTYEQYF. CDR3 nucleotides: TGTGCCAGTAGCCTGCCGGGACAGGGTACTTACGAGCAGTACTTC.

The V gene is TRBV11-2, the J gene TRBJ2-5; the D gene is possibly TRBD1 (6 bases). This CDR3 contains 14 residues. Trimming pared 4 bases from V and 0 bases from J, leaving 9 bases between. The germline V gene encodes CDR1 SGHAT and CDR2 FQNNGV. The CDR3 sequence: CASSSGTHQETQYF. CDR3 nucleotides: TGTGCCAGCAGCTCCGGGACACACCAAGAGACCCAGTACTTC.

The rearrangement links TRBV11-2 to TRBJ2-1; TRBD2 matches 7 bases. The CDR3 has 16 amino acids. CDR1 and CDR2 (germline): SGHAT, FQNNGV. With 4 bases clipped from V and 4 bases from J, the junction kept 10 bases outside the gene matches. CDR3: CASSSLAGGPYNEQFF. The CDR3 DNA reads TGTGCCAGCAGCTCTTTAGCGGGCGGACCTTACAATGAGCAGTTCTTC.

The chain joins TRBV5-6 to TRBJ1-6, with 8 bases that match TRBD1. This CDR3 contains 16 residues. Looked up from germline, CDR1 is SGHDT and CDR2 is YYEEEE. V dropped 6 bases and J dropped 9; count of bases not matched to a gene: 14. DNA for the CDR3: TGTGCCAGCACCGCACATGGACAGGGAGGAGGTTCACCCCTCCACTTT. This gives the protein CASTAHGQGGGSPLHF.

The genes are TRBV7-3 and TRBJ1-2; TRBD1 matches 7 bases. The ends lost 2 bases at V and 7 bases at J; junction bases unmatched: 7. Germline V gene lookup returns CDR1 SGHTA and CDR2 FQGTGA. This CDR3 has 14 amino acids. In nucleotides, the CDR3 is TGTGCCAGCAGCTTAGGCTCAGGGGGTAGTGGCTACACCTTC. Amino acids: CASSLGSGGSGYTF. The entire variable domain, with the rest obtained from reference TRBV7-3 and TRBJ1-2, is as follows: GAGVSQTPSNKVTEKGKYVELRCDPISGHTALYWYRQSLGQGPEFLIYFQGTGAADDSGLPNDRFFAVRPEGSVSTLKIQRTERGDSAVYLCASSLGSGGSGYTFGSGTRLTVV.